The 13 T cell receptor beta chains below all came from one sample that was sequenced in a study of early T cells in non-severe SARS-CoV-2 infection. TCRdb called the 5' RACE reads again in MiXCR, with one record for every CDR3 protein. Here the sample spans some 42,000 distinct CDR3 sequences, approximately 6.2% being singletons. This specimen was whole blood, taken at baseline. These receptors all come from an adult who was a healthcare worker with PCR-confirmed SARS-CoV-2 infection or an uninfected control (not recorded which).

This clonotype was recorded a few times. The chain recombines TRBV6-1 with TRBJ2-3; unclear D gene. Germline CDR1 is MNHNS and CDR2 is SASEGT. The CDR3 runs to 15 residues. V lost 2 bases to trimming and J lost 1 base, with 10 bases between them. The CDR3 DNA reads as TGTGCCAGCAGTGAACGGAAAGGCCGCACAGATACGCAGTATTTT. This translates into CASSERKGRTDTQYF.

This clonotype showed up many times. The gene calls are TRBV19 and TRBJ1-5; D ambiguous. Germline V CDR1 and CDR2: LNHDA, SQIVND (reference sequence). Deletions cut 6 bases from V and 3 bases from J, with 9 bases between. This CDR3 has 13 amino acids. CDR3 residues: CASRGYYNQPQHF. Here the CDR3 DNA reads TGTGCCAGTAGAGGGTACTACAATCAGCCCCAGCATTTT.

This clonotype was seen ten or more times. The rearrangement joins TRBV20-1 to TRBJ1-1; TRBD1 matches 7 bases. From germline, CDR1 is DFQATT and CDR2 SNEGSKA (reference sequence). The CDR3 loop spans 14 amino acids. The ends lost 3 bases at V and 1 base at J; junction bases unmatched: 5. CDR3 sequence: CSASYRGQNTEAFF. CDR3 coding DNA: TGCAGTGCTAGTTACAGGGGACAGAACACTGAAGCTTTCTTT.

This clonotype has a count of ten or more. The gene calls are TRBV5-1 and TRBJ2-1; D might be TRBD2 (5 bases). V was clipped by 2 bases and J by 4 bases, with 13 bases between them. The CDR3 loop spans 15 amino acids. Germline V gene sequence: CDR1 SGHRS, CDR2 YFSETQ. In nucleotides, the CDR3 is TGCGCCAGCAGCTTTCCCGGGGAATTATACAATGAGCAGTTCTTC. It yields the protein CASSFPGELYNEQFF.

This clonotype was picked up many times. This chain joins TRBV5-1 and TRBJ2-7; tentatively, D is TRBD2 (5 bases). The germline V gene has CDR1 SGHRS and CDR2 YFSETQ. V shed 0 bases and J shed 1 base, with 11 bases lying between them. This CDR3 has 15 residues. The CDR3 coding sequence is TGCGCCAGCAGCTTGGTTCTAGCCGATTCCTACGAGCAGTACTTC. It yields the protein CASSLVLADSYEQYF.

Ten or more counts support this clonotype. J is TRBJ2-1 and V is TRBV12-3 or TRBV12-4, with D perhaps matching TRBD2 (5 bases). V was clipped by 2 bases and J by 6 bases, with 14 bases between them. The CDR3 runs 15 residues. CDR3: CASSLSLPRANEQFF. The CDR3 DNA reads as TGTGCCAGCAGTTTAAGTCTACCGAGGGCCAATGAGCAGTTCTTC.

This clonotype occurred many times. The chain joins TRBV30 to TRBJ2-1; D gene unclear. The germline V gene has CDR1 GTSNPN and CDR2 SVGIG (reference sequence). This CDR3 has 13 amino acids. V was shortened by 5 bases and J by 3 bases, with 11 bases between the two germline ends. Written as DNA, the CDR3 is TGTGCCTGGGTGGAGCCGCTCTACAATGAGCAGTTCTTC. Its protein product is CAWVEPLYNEQFF.

This chain connects TRBV7-2 to TRBJ1-1, with D unclear. The CDR3 is 13 residues long. Germline loops: CDR1 SGHTA, CDR2 FQGNSA. V was clipped by 5 bases and J by 4 bases, with 11 bases between them. The CDR3 DNA reads as TGTGCCAGCAGCAGGGCCGGGAGCACTGAAGCTTTCTTT. Translated: CASSRAGSTEAFF.

In this sample, this clonotype turned up many times. The gene calls are TRBV27 and TRBJ1-5; 8 bases fit TRBD1. The germline V gene encodes CDR1 MNHEY and CDR2 SMNVEV (reference sequence). This CDR3 has 19 residues. V trimming: 5 bases; J trimming: 0 bases; junction bases outside the gene matches: 15. DNA of the CDR3: TGTGCCAGCAGTCCGCATATAGACAGGGGCGAAGATAGCAATCAGCCCCAGCATTTT. Its translation is CASSPHIDRGEDSNQPQHF.

The chain links TRBV3-1 to TRBJ1-6; 8 positions match TRBD1. V dropped 4 bases and J dropped 0; count of bases not matched to a gene: 2. Germline CDR1 and CDR2: LGHDT and YNNKEL (reference sequence). This CDR3 comprises 16 residues. Here the CDR3 reads CASSRDRSSYNSPLHF. The CDR3 DNA follows: TGTGCCAGCAGCCGGGACAGGAGCTCCTATAATTCACCCCTCCACTTT.

This clonotype was picked up many times. V and J are TRBV30 and TRBJ2-7; D unresolved. V dropped 0 bases and J dropped 4 bases, with 13 bases sitting between them. The CDR3 contains 14 residues. CDR1 and CDR2 (germline): GTSNPN, SVGIG (reference sequence). The CDR3 protein is CAWSVGSLAYEQYF. The CDR3 nucleotides are TGTGCCTGGAGTGTCGGATCCCTTGCTTACGAGCAGTACTTC. Combining the CDR3 with reference TRBV30 and TRBJ2-7 gives the whole variable domain SQTIHQWPATLVQPVGSPLSLECTVEGTSNPNLYWYRQAAGRGLQLLFYSVGIGQISSEVPQNLSASRPQDRQFILSSKKLLLSDSGFYLCAWSVGSLAYEQYFGPGTRLTVT.

This clonotype was seen at least ten times. The rearrangement uses TRBV7-6 and TRBJ2-1; perhaps TRBD2 as D (7 bases). CDR1 and CDR2 (germline): SGHVS, FNYEAQ. This CDR3 is 14 amino acids long. V lost 5 bases, J lost 8 bases, and 16 bases lay in between. CDR3 sequence reads: CASSPMGGAYEQFF. Here the CDR3 DNA reads TGTGCCAGCAGCCCTATGGGGGGGGCTTATGAGCAGTTCTTC.

This clonotype was observed at least ten times. The rearrangement uses TRBV18 and TRBJ2-5, with 11 nucleotides matching TRBD2. CDR3 length: 15 residues. V lost 5 bases and J lost 2; bases outside the gene matches: 4. From germline, CDR1 is KGHSH and CDR2 LQKENI. This CDR3 reads CASSRGTSGQETQYF. The CDR3 nucleotides read TGTGCCAGCTCAAGGGGGACTAGCGGACAAGAGACCCAGTACTTC. Variable domain in full (rest from reference TRBV18 and TRBJ2-5): NAGVMQNPRHLVRRRGQEARLRCSPMKGHSHVYWYRQLPEEGLKFMVYLQKENIIDESGMPKERFSAEFPKEGPSILRIQQVVRGDSAAYFCASSRGTSGQETQYFGPGTRLLVL.